The 9 T cell receptor beta chains below were found in one sample sequenced in a study of a mutant IDH1 vaccine in newly diagnosed glioma. Assay: immunoSEQ multiplex PCR; the TCRdb copy retains only in-frame clones and omits some. The repertoire holds about 56,000 clones, with around 86% as singletons. Time point: week 23, last vaccination. Each vaccine dose was 300 ug of mutant IDH1 20-mer peptide, with topical imiquimod. Their antigen targets remain unknown. Source: PBMCs, taken from a glioma patient whose treatment included an IDH1 peptide vaccine. The source is a man between 35 and 55 years old with glioma.

This clone was recorded only once. The chain joins TRBV7-2 to TRBJ2-7; D not resolved. V was trimmed by 3 bases and J by 2 bases, leaving 17 bases between them. The CDR3 consists of 16 residues. Per germline, CDR1 SGHTA and CDR2 FQGNSA. The CDR3 loop is CASSLRAGYEAYEQYF. In DNA, the CDR3 is TGTGCCAGCAGCTTGAGAGCTGGGTACGAGGCCTACGAGCAGTACTTC.

The V call is TRBV4-1, the J call TRBJ1-1, with D perhaps matching TRBD1 (6 bases). The CDR3 totals 14 residues. Germline V CDR1 and CDR2: MGHRA, YSYEKL. Trimming removed 4 bases from V and 6 bases from J, with 15 bases in between. Here the CDR3 DNA reads TGCGCCAGCAGCCCTCGGGGGGCAGGTGCTGAAGCTTTCTTT. Translated: CASSPRGAGAEAFF.

J is TRBJ2-7 and V is TRBV4-3, with 8 bases lining up with TRBD2. This CDR3 has 15 amino acids. J gave up 2 bases and V 0 bases, and 3 bases lay outside the gene matches. CDR1 and CDR2 (germline): LGHNA, YSLEER. Here the CDR3 reads CASSQELAGPYEQYF. In DNA form, the CDR3 reads TGCGCCAGCAGCCAAGAGCTAGCGGGCCCCTACGAGCAGTACTTC.

The chain combines TRBV6-5 with TRBJ2-7; possibly TRBD1 or TRBD2 for D (6 bases each). CDR3 length equals 11 residues. The germline CDR1 and CDR2 sequences are MNHEY and SVGAGI. Trimming stripped 10 bases from V and 2 bases from J, with 9 bases between. The CDR3 DNA sequence: TGTGCCATCCGGGGGCCCTACGAGCAGTACTTC. Translation gives CAIRGPYEQYF.

The rearrangement joins TRBV7-9 to TRBJ2-6; 8 nucleotides agree with TRBD1. The CDR3 is made up of 18 amino acids. From germline, CDR1 is SEHNR and CDR2 FQNEAQ (reference sequence). J lost 8 bases, V lost 5 bases, and 17 bases had no gene match. DNA of the CDR3: TGTGCCAGCAGCCTGGGGGCAGGGGGCGCTTTATCGCCCAACGTCCTGACTTTC. This sequence encodes CASSLGAGGALSPNVLTF.

This rearrangement joins TRBV19 to TRBJ1-5, with D possibly matching TRBD1 (6 bases). The CDR3 has 14 residues. V was trimmed by 7 bases and J by 7 bases, leaving 17 bases between them. Germline assignment: CDR1 LNHDA and CDR2 SQIVND (reference sequence). In DNA form, the CDR3 reads TGTGCCAGTAAGGAGGCAGGGGTAGAGCAGCCCCAGCATTTT. It yields the protein CASKEAGVEQPQHF. Combining the CDR3 with reference TRBV19 and TRBJ1-5 gives the whole variable domain DGGITQSPKYLFRKEGQNVTLSCEQNLNHDAMYWYRQDPGQGLRLIYYSQIVNDFQKGDIAEGYSVSREKKESFPLTVTSAQKNPTAFYLCASKEAGVEQPQHFGDGTRLSIL.

V gene TRBV29-1 combines with J gene TRBJ2-7; 11 nucleotides match TRBD2. The V gene's germline CDR1 is SQVTM and CDR2 ANQGSEA. V lost 6 bases and J lost 5; bases outside the gene matches: 18. CDR3 length: 17 residues. As DNA, the CDR3 is TGCAGCGTGGTGAGGGCAGCCGTCCCGGGACTAGCGGACGAGCAGTACTTC. Protein product: CSVVRAAVPGLADEQYF.

The V gene is TRBV7-9, the J gene TRBJ1-4, with 10 positions matching TRBD1. This CDR3 comprises 14 residues. V lost 5 bases and J lost 8; bases outside the gene matches: 5. The germline V gene has CDR1 SEHNR and CDR2 FQNEAQ (reference sequence). The DNA of the CDR3 is TGTGCCAGCAGCACCGGGACAGGGGTCGAAAAACTGTTTTTT. Translation: CASSTGTGVEKLFF.

This chain connects TRBV28 to TRBJ1-5, with D maybe TRBD1 (5 bases). The CDR3 runs to 14 residues. Trimming took 2 bases from V and 4 from J, leaving 9 bases between them. CDR1 is MDHEN, CDR2 SYDVKM, per germline. In nucleotides, the CDR3 is TGTGCCAGCAGTTTAGGGGGAAGTAATCAGCCCCAGCATTTT. Its protein product is CASSLGGSNQPQHF.